The 21 T cell receptor beta chains below all came from one sample that was sequenced in a study of T cell changes during pregnancy in multiple sclerosis. Libraries were prepared by immunoSEQ multiplex PCR; TCRdb keeps only in-frame clonotypes and omits some of them. Of approximately 63,000 clones listed, 91% are singletons. The sequencing here drew on peripheral blood, taken in the third trimester of pregnancy. The receptor set was obtained from a female donor in good health, enrolled as a control in a pregnancy study.

The rearrangement links TRBV9 to TRBJ1-1; the D gene is possibly TRBD1 (5 bases). The CDR3 length is 14 residues. Germline CDR1 and CDR2: SGDLS and YYNGEE. V lost 4 bases to trimming and J lost 4 bases, with 14 bases between them. CDR3 amino acids: CASSPTRGSTEAFF. In DNA, the CDR3 is TGTGCCAGCAGCCCGACTAGGGGTAGCACTGAAGCTTTCTTT.

This clone was observed a single time. This chain connects TRBV2 to TRBJ1-5, with a tentative D call TRBD1 (6 bases). The CDR3 runs 15 residues. V lost 5 bases and J lost 4, with 15 bases in between. Germline CDR1 SNHLY, CDR2 FYNNEI. CDR3 sequence (DNA): TGTGCCAGCAGTATAGGGGGGGTCGGGAATCAGCCCCAGCATTTT. Translation gives CASSIGGVGNQPQHF.

This chain links TRBV14 with TRBJ2-3; perhaps TRBD2 as D (7 bases). Germline loops: CDR1 SGHDN, CDR2 FVKESK. The CDR3 is 14 amino acids. Trimming left V 6 bases short and J 5 bases short, with 15 bases between. DNA for the CDR3: TGTGCCAGCAGAAAGGGGGTAGCGGGAGATACGCAGTATTTT. Translating it yields CASRKGVAGDTQYF.

The rearrangement joins TRBV9 to TRBJ2-7; 9 nucleotides match TRBD2. Trimming removed 2 bases from V and 0 bases from J; junction bases left unmatched: 3. The germline V gene has CDR1 SGDLS and CDR2 YYNGEE. There are 15 residues in the CDR3. The CDR3 sequence is CASSVSGGYSYEQYF. CDR3 nucleotide sequence: TGTGCCAGCAGCGTTAGCGGGGGCTACTCCTACGAGCAGTACTTC.

The chain couples TRBV7-3 to TRBJ2-3, with a possible D match to TRBD1 (6 bases). The V end lost 5 bases, the J end lost 0 bases, and 12 bases lay between the germline ends. The germline V gene encodes CDR1 SGHTA and CDR2 FQGTGA. The CDR3 sequence is 15 residues long. In nucleotides, the CDR3 is TGTGCCAGCAGCACCCAGAGGGGGAGCACAGATACGCAGTATTTT. Translated, it gives CASSTQRGSTDTQYF.

This sequence joins TRBV28 and TRBJ2-7, with unresolved D. The CDR3 has 13 amino acids. Germline-derived CDR1 and CDR2 are MDHEN and SYDVKM. The V gene lost 7 bases and the J gene lost 3 bases, with 13 bases spanning the gap. CDR3 DNA sequence: TGTGCCAGCACCCAAACTGGGCGCTACGAGCAGTACTTC. Its translation: CASTQTGRYEQYF.

The chain recombines TRBV15 with TRBJ2-5, with D possibly matching TRBD2 (5 bases). V gave up 2 bases and J gave up 5 bases, with 12 bases separating them. Germline CDR1 LNHNV, CDR2 YYDKDF (reference sequence). The CDR3 loop spans 14 amino acids. CDR3 loop: CATSRNSAPETQYF. CDR3 nucleotide sequence: TGTGCCACCAGCAGAAATAGCGCACCGGAGACCCAGTACTTC.

The chain is built from TRBV5-1 and TRBJ2-1; TRBD2 aligns across 8 bases. The V gene end was trimmed by 1 base and the J gene end by 7 bases; junction bases not matched to a gene: 4. This CDR3 is built from 14 residues. Looked up from germline, CDR1 is SGHRS and CDR2 is YFSETQ. For the CDR3, the DNA is TGCGCCAGCAGCTTGCTGCCTAGCGGGAATGAGCAGTTCTTC. Protein: CASSLLPSGNEQFF.

This clone came up once. The chain joins TRBV11-2 to TRBJ2-1, with TRBD2 matching over 8 bases. In germline, CDR1 is SGHAT, CDR2 FQNNGV. This CDR3 region has 17 residues. V shed 3 bases, J shed 9 bases, and the junction held 16 bases outside the gene matches. The CDR3 DNA reads as TGTGCCAGCAGCTTCATTTATAGGGCGGGGGGACGAGGTGAGCAGTTCTTC. Protein: CASSFIYRAGGRGEQFF.

The chain combines TRBV6-1 with TRBJ1-3, with a possible D match to TRBD1 (5 bases). In germline, CDR1 is MNHNS, CDR2 SASEGT. The length of the CDR3 is 15 residues. Trimming left V 5 bases short and J 1 base short, with 12 bases between. For the CDR3, the DNA is TGTGCCAGCAGTCGGGGGGGTCCGTCTGGAAACACCATATATTTT. This encodes CASSRGGPSGNTIYF.

The chain is built from TRBV7-8 and TRBJ1-3, with a tentative D call TRBD1 (6 bases). Looked up from germline, CDR1 is SGHVS and CDR2 is FQNEAQ. Trimming took 5 bases from V and 1 from J, leaving 9 bases between them. The CDR3 sequence is 14 residues long. CDR3 protein: CASSPRGSGNTIYF. As DNA, the CDR3 is TGTGCCAGCAGCCCAAGGGGGTCTGGAAACACCATATATTTT.

This clone appeared once. The gene calls are TRBV6-1 and TRBJ2-5; 12 bases align to TRBD2. With V trimmed by 4 bases and J by 5 bases, 17 bases remained unmatched. The CDR3 consists of 19 residues. Germline V gene sequence: CDR1 MNHNS, CDR2 SASEGT. The CDR3 DNA follows: TGTGCCAGCAGTGGACAACCCTCTAGCGGGAGGGCCTGGTGGGAGACCCAGTACTTC. Translated: CASSGQPSSGRAWWETQYF.

V and J are TRBV5-7 and TRBJ2-4; D perhaps matches TRBD2 (6 bases). TRBV5-7 is identified as an open reading frame with a role that is uncertain. The V gene lost 0 bases and the J gene lost 0 bases, with 19 bases spanning the gap. This CDR3 is 19 amino acids long. The DNA for the CDR3 is TGTGCCAGCAGCTTGGGATGGAGGGATAGCCCACTAGCCAAAAACATTCAGTACTTC. Translation: CASSLGWRDSPLAKNIQYF.

CDR3 amino acids: CSVEAFDGYTF. The CDR3 DNA follows: TGCAGCGTTGAGGCCTTCGATGGCTACACCTTC. The chain couples TRBV29-1 to TRBJ1-2; D gene ambiguous. Looked up from germline, CDR1 is SQVTM and CDR2 is ANQGSEA. There are 11 residues in the CDR3. Trimming removed 3 bases at V and 6 bases at J, with 8 bases between.

The chain uses TRBV27 and TRBJ2-7; possibly TRBD2 for D (6 bases). V was clipped by 6 bases and J by 7 bases, with 10 bases between them. The CDR3 has 11 amino acids. Germline V gene lookup returns CDR1 MNHEY and CDR2 SMNVEV (reference sequence). CDR3 sequence (DNA): TGTGCCAGCAGCCAGGGAGGAGAGCAGTACTTC. It specifies CASSQGGEQYF.

The chain is built from TRBV6-4 and TRBJ2-1; 7 bases line up with TRBD2. CDR1 MRHNA and CDR2 SNTAGT come from the germline V gene. The length of the CDR3 is 15 residues. Trimming removed 2 bases from V and 5 bases from J; junction bases left unmatched: 6. The CDR3 sequence is CASSDASSGNNEQFF. The CDR3, as DNA: TGTGCCAGCAGTGACGCGTCTAGCGGTAACAATGAGCAGTTCTTC.

This chain connects TRBV25-1 to TRBJ2-7, with TRBD1 matching 8 bases. The germline V gene has CDR1 MGHDK and CDR2 SYGVNS. This CDR3 region has 14 residues. The V gene end was trimmed by 5 bases and the J gene end by 4 bases; junction bases not matched to a gene: 7. In DNA, the CDR3 is TGTGCCAGCAGTCCCCTGGGACAGGATTACGAGCAGTACTTC. Residues: CASSPLGQDYEQYF.

This clone appeared once. The V and J genes are TRBV6-5 and TRBJ2-3; the D gene is possibly TRBD2 (6 bases). The CDR3 spans 13 residues. The ends were cut back, 0 bases at V and 8 bases at J, with 9 bases in the middle. Germline CDR1 and CDR2: MNHEY and SVGAGI. CDR3 sequence reads: CASSYSQEGTQYF. CDR3 in DNA: TGTGCCAGCAGTTACTCACAGGAGGGTACGCAGTATTTT.

The rearrangement links TRBV18 to TRBJ2-2, with 9 bases matching TRBD1. The CDR3 runs to 16 residues. The trim removed 0 bases at V and 2 bases at J, leaving 1 base unmatched. Germline CDR1 and CDR2: KGHSH and LQKENI. The CDR3 DNA is TGTGCCAGCTCACCACCGACAGGGGGTAACACCGGGGAGCTGTTTTTT. As protein: CASSPPTGGNTGELFF.

This clone is a singleton in its sample. CDR3 sequence reads: CASSSGGTNEKLFF. The CDR3 coding sequence is TGTGCCAGCAGCTCAGGGGGCACTAATGAAAAACTGTTTTTT. The chain carries TRBV9 and TRBJ1-4; 8 bases agree with TRBD1. J gave up 2 bases and V 4 bases, and 1 base lay outside the gene matches. The CDR3 consists of 14 residues. Germline values: CDR1 SGDLS, CDR2 YYNGEE.

This chain links TRBV2 with TRBJ1-1; 11 bases are shared with TRBD1. CDR1 is SNHLY and CDR2 is FYNNEI in the germline V gene. The junction had 7 bases not matched to a gene; V was cut back by 7 bases and J by 3 bases. This CDR3 has 15 amino acids. DNA of the CDR3: TGTGCCAGCACCAGGACAGGGGGCTATGACACTGAAGCTTTCTTT. It codes for CASTRTGGYDTEAFF.